This T cell receptor beta chain came from a study of blood T cell repertoires in COVID-19. This clone showed up just once. Trimming left V 2 bases short and J 6 bases short, with 10 bases between. The V gene's germline CDR1 is MNHEY and CDR2 SVGEGT. The CDR3 spans 13 residues. No more than 2 weeks before study entry, exposed participants had met a case of COVID-19. Profiled with immunoSEQ multiplex PCR; TCRdb holds only in-frame clones, not every one. The sample yields roughly 200,000 clones, 80% to 85% seen once. The chain is built from TRBV6-2 or TRBV6-3 and TRBJ1-1; D remains unclear. The sample was PBMCs or T cells enriched from blood (not recorded which). This receptor was identified in a woman aged 25 to 39 who had been exposed to COVID-19. The CDR3 sequence is CASSYRLLAEAFF. The CDR3 region has the DNA TGTGCCAGCAGTTACCGCCTTTTAGCTGAAGCTTTCTTT.